What follows are 32 T cell receptor beta chains derived from one specimen sequenced in a study of stem cell transplantation in POMP-related autoinflammatory disease. The repertoire was sequenced with immunoSEQ multiplex PCR; TCRdb's copy has only in-frame clones and lacks some. Of tens of thousands of clones in the sample, roughly four fifths are singletons; the top ten hold 2.5%. The sequences come from CD4+ T cells from PBMCs, collected before stem cell transplantation. These receptor sequences come from a human donor with POMP-related autoinflammation and immune dysregulation (PRAID).

The gene calls are TRBV7-3 and TRBJ2-2; no clear D gene. V dropped 6 bases and J dropped 1 base, with 9 bases sitting between them. Per germline, CDR1 SGHTA and CDR2 FQGTGA. This CDR3 comprises 14 residues. The CDR3 DNA reads TGTGCCAGCAGAAAGGGCAAGAACACCGGGGAGCTGTTTTTT. It translates to CASRKGKNTGELFF.

The gene calls are TRBV6-5 and TRBJ2-1, with D perhaps TRBD2 (6 bases). This CDR3 comprises 15 residues. Germline CDR1 MNHEY, CDR2 SVGAGI. V was clipped by 5 bases and J by 4 bases, with 15 bases between them. CDR3 DNA: TGTGCCAGCAGTGGGGGACTCCGGGGGTACAATGAGCAGTTCTTC. As protein: CASSGGLRGYNEQFF.

J is TRBJ2-5 and V is TRBV15, with D possibly being TRBD1 (5 bases). This CDR3 comprises 15 residues. Germline V gene sequence: CDR1 LNHNV, CDR2 YYDKDF (reference sequence). Trimming stripped 0 bases from V and 2 bases from J, with 10 bases between. The CDR3 DNA reads TGTGCCACCAGCAGAGATGGGCAGGGACAAGAGACCCAGTACTTC. This encodes CATSRDGQGQETQYF.

The V and J genes are TRBV6-5 and TRBJ1-4; D might be TRBD1 (5 bases). Germline values: CDR1 MNHEY, CDR2 SVGAGI. V gave up 2 bases and J gave up 8 bases, with 12 bases separating them. CDR3 size: 14 residues. The CDR3 region is CASSYRQGREKLFF. The CDR3 bases are TGTGCCAGCAGTTACAGGCAGGGCAGGGAAAAACTGTTTTTT.

The chain combines TRBV5-1 with TRBJ2-5; TRBD1 agrees at 8 bases. The germline CDR1 and CDR2 sequences are SGHRS and YFSETQ. The J segment lost 3 bases and the V segment lost 4 bases, leaving 5 bases of the junction unmatched. This CDR3 is 14 amino acids long. CDR3 nucleotides: TGCGCCAGCAGCGCCCTGGACAGGGAAGAGACCCAGTACTTC. Translating gives CASSALDREETQYF.

Note on this clone: Relative to the germline gene, one junction end is altered; a read error may explain this. The chain employs TRBV28 and TRBJ2-7; 7 bases line up with TRBD2. Looked up from germline, CDR1 is MDHEN and CDR2 is SYDVKM. The CDR3 spans 14 residues. The CDR3 is CASSESREDGPRWF. In DNA form, the CDR3 reads TGTGCCAGCAGTGAAAGTCGGGAGGACGGACCCCGTTGGTTC.

This clone was recorded a few times. V is TRBV10-3 and J is TRBJ1-2, with TRBD1 matching 10 bases. The CDR3 has 15 residues. The germline CDR1 and CDR2 sequences are ENHRY and SYGVKD. V lost 0 bases and J lost 8; bases outside the gene matches: 6. The CDR3 DNA follows: TGTGCCATCAGTGAGTCCGACCGGGACAGGGGCGGCTACACCTTC. Translated: CAISESDRDRGGYTF.

CDR3 in DNA: TGTGCCAGTAGTGCTGAGCTTCAGCGGGGGGCGGGAAATGAGCAGTTCTTC. It encodes CASSAELQRGAGNEQFF. The chain carries TRBV19 and TRBJ2-1, with 9 bases matching TRBD2. V dropped 5 bases and J dropped 7; count of bases not matched to a gene: 15. CDR1 LNHDA and CDR2 SQIVND come from the germline V gene (reference sequence). The length of the CDR3 is 17 residues.

The chain links TRBV7-9 to TRBJ2-2; D ambiguous. Between the trimmed V and J ends, which lost 4 bases and 0 bases, there was a span of 9 bases. The CDR3 runs to 15 residues. Germline CDR1 reads SEHNR; CDR2 reads FQNEAQ (reference sequence). CDR3 region: CASSSSKPNTGELFF. In DNA form, the CDR3 reads TGTGCCAGCAGCTCGTCCAAGCCGAACACCGGGGAGCTGTTTTTT. Drawing the rest from reference TRBV7-9 and TRBJ2-2, the complete variable domain is DTGVSQNPRHKITKRGQNVTFRCDPISEHNRLYWYRQTLGQGPEFLTYFQNEAQLEKSRLLSDRFSAERPKGSFSTLEIQRTEQGDSAMYLCASSSSKPNTGELFFGEGSRLTVL.

This clone was counted a few times. This chain connects TRBV27 to TRBJ2-2, with a possible D match to TRBD2 (5 bases). Germline V CDR1 and CDR2: MNHEY, SMNVEV (reference sequence). The length of the CDR3 is 14 residues. V gave up 0 bases and J gave up 4 bases, with 6 bases separating them. Here the CDR3 reads CASSLSEGTGELFF. The CDR3 coding sequence is TGTGCCAGCAGTTTATCCGAGGGCACCGGGGAGCTGTTTTTT.

The V and J genes are TRBV6-5 and TRBJ1-2; no clear D. Trimming pared 0 bases from V and 8 bases from J, leaving 13 bases between. The CDR3 contains 14 residues. From germline, CDR1 is MNHEY and CDR2 SVGAGI. This CDR3 is CASSYSLGMGGYTF. CDR3 sequence (DNA): TGTGCCAGCAGTTACTCCTTGGGAATGGGAGGCTACACCTTC.

As DNA, the CDR3 is TGTGCCAGCAGCCTCGGTTTGGACAGGGGTGGCTACACCTTC. Residues: CASSLGLDRGGYTF. This chain uses TRBV7-8 with TRBJ1-2, with 9 bases fitting TRBD1. The CDR3 sequence is 14 residues long. V lost 5 bases to trimming and J lost 7 bases; unmatched junction nucleotides: 8. From germline, CDR1 is SGHVS and CDR2 FQNEAQ.

The CDR3 sequence is CSGVGISYEQYF. CDR3 nucleotides: TGCAGCGGTGTCGGTATTTCCTACGAGCAGTACTTC. The chain joins TRBV29-1 to TRBJ2-7, with D uncertain. Between the trimmed V and J ends, which lost 7 bases and 1 base, there was a span of 11 bases. The CDR3 is made up of 12 amino acids. Germline assignment: CDR1 SQVTM and CDR2 ANQGSEA.

The rearrangement uses TRBV2 and TRBJ1-4, with D possibly TRBD1 on 5 matching bases. The germline CDR1 and CDR2 sequences are SNHLY and FYNNEI. This CDR3 is built from 13 residues. Trimming shortened V by 6 bases and J by 7 bases, and 12 bases separated the two germline ends. The CDR3 DNA is TGTGCCAGCAGCGCCGGTGGGGGTGAAAAACTGTTTTTT. This encodes CASSAGGGEKLFF. Full variable domain (outside the CDR3, taken from reference TRBV2 and TRBJ1-4): EPEVTQTPSHQVTQMGQEVILRCVPISNHLYFYWYRQILGQKVEFLVSFYNNEISEKSEIFDDQFSVERPDGSNFTLKIRSTKLEDSAMYFCASSAGGGEKLFFGSGTQLSVL.

The chain links TRBV28 to TRBJ2-2; possible D gene TRBD2, 6 bases. CDR1 is MDHEN, CDR2 SYDVKM, per germline. V was clipped by 6 bases and J by 1 base, with 9 bases between them. This CDR3 is built from 14 residues. The CDR3 reads CASRRDWNTGELFF. In DNA, the CDR3 is TGTGCCAGCAGGAGGGACTGGAACACCGGGGAGCTGTTTTTT.

V is TRBV2 and J is TRBJ1-5, with D unclear. CDR1 SNHLY and CDR2 FYNNEI come from the germline V gene. Trimming shortened V by 2 bases and J by 1 base, and 9 bases separated the two germline ends. The CDR3 totals 15 residues. The CDR3 DNA reads as TGTGCCAGCAGTGAATTGGGCAGGAGCAATCAGCCCCAGCATTTT. Translating it yields CASSELGRSNQPQHF.

The V call is TRBV28, the J call TRBJ2-4; 9 bases align to TRBD2. Germline assignment: CDR1 MDHEN and CDR2 SYDVKM. The CDR3 totals 18 residues. V was clipped by 7 bases and J by 8 bases; unmatched bases: 21. The CDR3 protein is CASTSNRGGGGPVDIQYF. The DNA for the CDR3 is TGTGCCAGCACCTCCAATAGGGGCGGGGGGGGCCCGGTAGACATTCAGTACTTC.

This clone was counted between two and nine times. The chain uses TRBV6-6 and TRBJ2-7, with 8 bases lining up with TRBD1. Per the germline V gene, CDR1 is MNHNY and CDR2 is SVGAGI (reference sequence). The CDR3 spans 15 residues. The trim removed 1 base at V and 4 bases at J, leaving 6 bases unmatched. The CDR3 sequence is CASSYLKQGGYEQYF. The CDR3 bases are TGTGCCAGCAGTTACTTGAAACAGGGGGGATACGAGCAGTACTTC.

CDR3 in amino acids: CASNPGGRIGADTQYF. The CDR3 bases are TGTGCCAGCAATCCCGGGGGGCGGATTGGTGCAGATACGCAGTATTTT. The chain is built from TRBV28 and TRBJ2-3; perhaps TRBD2 as D (7 bases). Germline CDR1 MDHEN, CDR2 SYDVKM. There are 16 residues in the CDR3. V was cut by 7 bases and J by 4 bases, with 21 bases left in between.

The chain carries TRBV6-5 and TRBJ1-5; TRBD1 matches at 7 bases. The V segment lost 5 bases and the J segment 6 bases; nucleotides outside the gene matches: 10. The CDR3 runs to 15 residues. Germline V gene data show CDR1 as MNHEY and CDR2 as SVGAGI. This CDR3 reads CASSKRGLWGQPQHF. The CDR3 DNA is TGTGCCAGCAGTAAAAGGGGGCTTTGGGGTCAGCCCCAGCATTTT.

This chain joins TRBV7-9 and TRBJ2-3; 13 nucleotides agree with TRBD2. V shed 10 bases and J 6 bases; nucleotides not matched to a gene: 19. Germline loops: CDR1 SEHNR, CDR2 FQNEAQ (reference sequence). CDR3 length: 18 amino acids. In DNA form, the CDR3 reads TGTGCCACCGCTTTAGGACTAGCGGGGGTCCCGGGAGGGGATACGCAGTATTTT. Translation: CATALGLAGVPGGDTQYF.

The chain is built from TRBV6-6 and TRBJ2-5, with a possible D match to TRBD2 (6 bases). The V and J ends lost 2 bases and 2 bases respectively, with 12 bases between them. CDR1 and CDR2 (germline): MNHNY, SVGAGI (reference sequence). The CDR3 runs 15 residues. The CDR3: CASSYPAGLQETQYF. In DNA, the CDR3 is TGTGCCAGCAGTTACCCGGCAGGACTACAAGAGACCCAGTACTTC.

The chain recombines TRBV7-9 with TRBJ2-1; D possibly matches TRBD1 or TRBD2 (5 bases each). The CDR3 is made up of 17 amino acids. Germline loops: CDR1 SEHNR, CDR2 FQNEAQ (reference sequence). V was pared by 1 base and J by 0 bases, with 13 bases between. CDR3 DNA sequence: TGTGCCAGCAGCTTAGTGGGTCGGGGCAGCTCCTACAATGAGCAGTTCTTC. It is translated as CASSLVGRGSSYNEQFF.

The table lists this clone with a few counts. This sequence joins TRBV4-2 and TRBJ2-2; 9 positions match TRBD1. V shed 3 bases, J shed 6 bases, and the junction held 2 bases outside the gene matches. Per the germline V gene, CDR1 is LGHNA and CDR2 is YNFKEQ. There are 14 residues in the CDR3. CDR3 DNA: TGTGCCAGCAGCCAGGGACAGGGCGCCGGGGAGCTGTTTTTT. This gives the protein CASSQGQGAGELFF.

This clone has just one count. DNA for the CDR3: TGTGCCAGCAGTGAAAACCACCCCGCAGGACCGTCCTCTGGAAACACCATATATTTT. This sequence encodes CASSENHPAGPSSGNTIYF. The rearrangement joins TRBV6-1 to TRBJ1-3; D remains unclear. The CDR3 spans 19 residues. V lost 2 bases and J lost 0, with 20 bases in between. Germline V gives CDR1 MNHNS, CDR2 SASEGT.

V usage is TRBV7-9 and J usage is TRBJ2-2, with a possible D match to TRBD2 (7 bases). Germline V gene sequence: CDR1 SEHNR, CDR2 FQNEAQ (reference sequence). The CDR3 extends over 17 amino acids. V lost 8 bases and J lost 1, with 20 bases in between. The chain's CDR3 is CASRRIRGGLNTGELFF. As DNA, the CDR3 is TGTGCCAGCCGCAGAATTAGGGGGGGCCTGAACACCGGGGAGCTGTTTTTT.

The rearrangement links TRBV5-1 to TRBJ2-5; 12 positions agree with TRBD2. The junction had 11 bases not matched to a gene; V was cut back by 3 bases and J by 5 bases. This CDR3 is 17 amino acids long. Germline loops: CDR1 SGHRS, CDR2 YFSETQ. The CDR3 reads CASSSQRTSGVRETQYF. The CDR3 nucleotides are TGCGCCAGCAGCTCACAACGGACTAGCGGGGTGAGGGAGACCCAGTACTTC.

The chain uses TRBV9 and TRBJ2-7; the match to TRBD1 covers 8 bases. The germline V gene encodes CDR1 SGDLS and CDR2 YYNGEE. This CDR3 comprises 15 residues. The V and J ends lost 0 bases and 3 bases, in that order; junction bases with no gene match: 5. This CDR3 reads CASSVGAGGVYEQYF. Written as DNA, the CDR3 is TGTGCCAGCAGCGTAGGGGCAGGGGGCGTCTACGAGCAGTACTTC.

This chain joins TRBV28 and TRBJ2-1; 9 bases are shared with TRBD1. J was trimmed by 3 bases and V by 5 bases; bases with no gene match: 8. The CDR3 covers 16 residues. Germline V gene sequence: CDR1 MDHEN, CDR2 SYDVKM. The CDR3 here is CASSPAGTGFYNEQFF. CDR3 coding DNA: TGTGCCAGCAGTCCCGCCGGGACAGGGTTCTACAATGAGCAGTTCTTC.

The chain uses TRBV5-1 and TRBJ1-1, with 11 bases fitting TRBD1. This CDR3 spans 16 amino acids. V lost 3 bases, J lost 1 base, and 5 bases stayed unmatched. Germline values: CDR1 SGHRS, CDR2 YFSETQ. The CDR3 region is CASSSGTGGTNTEAFF. The CDR3 DNA sequence: TGCGCCAGCAGCTCCGGGACAGGGGGTACGAACACTGAAGCTTTCTTT.

V usage is TRBV19 and J usage is TRBJ1-6; D unresolved. The CDR3 consists of 10 residues. The ends were cut back, 10 bases at V and 14 bases at J, with 12 bases in the middle. The germline V gene encodes CDR1 LNHDA and CDR2 SQIVND (reference sequence). Here the CDR3 reads CATSAATLHF. The CDR3 region has the DNA TGTGCCACTTCAGCCGCTACCCTCCACTTT. Full variable domain (outside the CDR3, taken from reference TRBV19 and TRBJ1-6): DGGITQSPKYLFRKEGQNVTLSCEQNLNHDAMYWYRQDPGQGLRLIYYSQIVNDFQKGDIAEGYSVSREKKESFPLTVTSAQKNPTAFYLCATSAATLHFGNGTRLTVT.

DNA of the CDR3: TGTGCTAGTGGTTTGGTAGTTAGCCGGGCCCTCCAAGAGACCCAGTACTTC. The encoded protein is CASGLVVSRALQETQYF. The genes are TRBV12-5 and TRBJ2-5, with unresolved D. The CDR3 has 17 amino acids. Germline CDR1 reads LGHNT; CDR2 reads FRNRAP. V was cut by 0 bases and J by 1 base, with 15 bases left in between.